This TCR beta chain was identified during a study of blood T cell repertoires in COVID-19. TCRdb keeps only in-frame clones here, not all; method: immunoSEQ multiplex PCR. The profile shows approximately 300,000 clones, around 90% of them singletons. Germline CDR1 and CDR2: SGHNT and YYREEE (reference sequence). The CDR3 length is 17 residues. The V end was cut by 0 bases, the J end by 3 bases, with 19 bases between. The sequenced sample was PBMCs or T cells enriched from blood (not recorded which). The chain employs TRBV5-4 and TRBJ2-7; tentatively, D is TRBD1 (6 bases). This TCR came from a man aged 55-75 years who had recovered from COVID-19. The CDR3 here is CASSLAIGGPSNYEQYF. The CDR3 nucleotides are TGTGCCAGCAGCTTGGCGATAGGGGGTCCCTCGAACTACGAGCAGTACTTC.